A single sample is the source of the 23 T cell receptor beta chains below, sequenced in a study of sequential checkpoint blockade in melanoma. Treatment indicated: randomized to nivolumab then ipilimumab (arm A) or the reverse (arm B). The table came from immunoSEQ multiplex PCR; TCRdb's copy has only in-frame clones and leaves some out. Among fewer than 15,000 clones, about 61% were seen once, and the ten largest hold about 24%. The sequences come from CD8+ T cells sorted from blood (inferred from file names), collected from a patient given nivolumab and ipilimumab in sequence. These receptors were taken from a human donor with melanoma.

This clone was seen a single time. This chain joins TRBV28 and TRBJ2-4, with D tentatively TRBD1 (6 bases). The CDR3 extends over 16 amino acids. Germline V CDR1 and CDR2: MDHEN, SYDVKM. Trimming removed 2 bases at V and 0 bases at J, with 11 bases between. The DNA of the CDR3 is TGTGCCAGCAGTTTAGGACAGTCTATAGCCAAAAACATTCAGTACTTC. Encoded protein: CASSLGQSIAKNIQYF. Full variable domain (outside the CDR3, taken from reference TRBV28 and TRBJ2-4): DVKVTQSSRYLVKRTGEKVFLECVQDMDHENMFWYRQDPGLGLRLIYFSYDVKMKEKGDIPEGYSVSREKKERFSLILESASTNQTSMYLCASSLGQSIAKNIQYFGAGTRLSVL.

Remarks on this clone: One end of the junction does not line up with germline, which may come from a read error. The V gene is TRBV5-4, the J gene TRBJ1-5; D gene uncertain. Germline V gene data show CDR1 as SGHNT and CDR2 as YYREEE (reference sequence). The CDR3 contains 14 residues. The CDR3 nucleotides read TGCGCCAGCAGCCAATTCGGTGGCAATCAGCCCCAGCATTTT. It codes for CASSQFGGNQPQHF.

Written as DNA, the CDR3 is TGTGCCAGCAGTTTGGGGACAGGCTACGAGCAGTACTTC. It translates to CASSLGTGYEQYF. The chain joins TRBV27 to TRBJ2-5; 8 bases fit TRBD1. The DNA matches TRBJ2-7 better at its end, which makes the J call doubtful. CDR3 length: 13 residues. Germline CDR1 reads MNHEY; CDR2 reads SMNVEV (reference sequence).

This clone has only a few counts. The chain combines TRBV27 with TRBJ2-1, with 9 bases that match TRBD1. There are 16 residues in the CDR3. From germline, CDR1 is MNHEY and CDR2 SMNVEV (reference sequence). The V and J ends lost 0 bases and 2 bases, in that order; junction bases with no gene match: 2. The CDR3 DNA follows: TGTGCCAGCAGTTTATCGGGACAGGGACCCTACAATGAGCAGTTCTTC. Its translation is CASSLSGQGPYNEQFF.

The chain couples TRBV14 to TRBJ2-5, with D possibly being TRBD2 (6 bases). Germline values: CDR1 SGHDN, CDR2 FVKESK. V lost 4 bases and J 3 bases, leaving 12 bases between the germline ends. The CDR3 runs to 14 residues. The CDR3 sequence: CASSRLADEETQYF. The CDR3 DNA sequence: TGTGCCAGCAGCCGCTTAGCGGACGAAGAGACCCAGTACTTC.

J is TRBJ1-1 and V is TRBV10-2; D might be TRBD1 (5 bases). CDR1 WSHSY and CDR2 SAAADI come from the germline V gene. V lost 1 base and J lost 5, with 11 bases in between. The CDR3 length is 14 residues. The CDR3 is CASSELGGYTEAFF. CDR3 nucleotides: TGCGCCAGCAGTGAGTTGGGGGGATATACTGAAGCTTTCTTT.

This clone appeared a single time. This chain uses TRBV10-3 with TRBJ2-7, with 7 bases aligning to TRBD2. The CDR3 has 15 residues. The germline gives CDR1 ENHRY, CDR2 SYGVKD. The V gene end was trimmed by 3 bases and the J gene end by 2 bases; junction bases not matched to a gene: 7. CDR3 DNA sequence: TGTGCCATCAGTGAAACCGCCCTAGCGGCCTACGAGCAGTACTTC. Translating gives CAISETALAAYEQYF.

Written as DNA, the CDR3 is TGTGCCAGCAGTCACGGACACTGGCACTTTGGCTACACCTTC. This translates into CASSHGHWHFGYTF. The genes are TRBV6-6 and TRBJ1-2, with a weak D call TRBD1 (5 bases). The germline CDR1 and CDR2 sequences are MNHNY and SVGAGI (reference sequence). The CDR3 has 14 residues. Trimming took 5 bases from V and 7 from J, leaving 17 bases between them.

This chain uses TRBV7-2 with TRBJ2-7; 9 bases match TRBD1. The ends lost 2 bases at V and 4 bases at J; junction bases unmatched: 6. The CDR3 has 15 amino acids. CDR1 is SGHTA and CDR2 is FQGNSA in the germline V gene. As DNA, the CDR3 is TGTGCCAGCAGCTTAATACAGGGGGCGGTATACGAGCAGTACTTC. This codes for CASSLIQGAVYEQYF.

This clone appeared a few times. J is TRBJ1-2 and V is TRBV2, with a weak D call TRBD1 (5 bases). Germline V gives CDR1 SNHLY, CDR2 FYNNEI. There are 16 residues in the CDR3. V lost 2 bases and J 0 bases, leaving 13 bases between the germline ends. CDR3 in DNA: TGTGCCAGCAGTGAAAATCCAGGGATTACTAACTATGGCTACACCTTC. Encoded protein: CASSENPGITNYGYTF.

Only a few counts were recorded for this clone. V is TRBV7-2 and J is TRBJ2-7, with D possibly matching TRBD1 (5 bases). Germline V gene sequence: CDR1 SGHTA, CDR2 FQGNSA. CDR3 length: 14 amino acids. Trimming pared 2 bases from V and 2 bases from J, leaving 10 bases between. The chain's CDR3 is CASSLRARAYEQYF. Here the CDR3 DNA reads TGTGCCAGCAGCTTAAGGGCCAGGGCCTACGAGCAGTACTTC.

The J gene is TRBJ2-7, the V gene TRBV2; tentative D call: TRBD2 (5 bases). V was trimmed by 2 bases and J by 0 bases, leaving 8 bases between them. Germline CDR1 SNHLY, CDR2 FYNNEI. CDR3 size: 14 residues. The CDR3, as DNA: TGTGCCAGCAGTGAAAGGAGCGGCTCCTACGAGCAGTACTTC. Translated, it gives CASSERSGSYEQYF.

Only one count was recorded for this clone. The gene calls are TRBV28 and TRBJ1-5, with unresolved D. Germline assignment: CDR1 MDHEN and CDR2 SYDVKM. The CDR3 loop spans 11 amino acids. Trimming cost V 1 base and J 11 bases, with 6 bases left between them. CDR3 bases: TGTGCCAGCAGTTTATTCGGGTCCCAGCATTTT. It specifies CASSLFGSQHF.

For this clone: The same CDR3 arises from other DNA sequences in this sample as well. The chain carries TRBV28 and TRBJ1-5, with a tentative D call TRBD1 (5 bases). Trimming took 1 base from V and 4 from J, leaving 11 bases between them. The CDR3 contains 15 residues. Germline V gives CDR1 MDHEN, CDR2 SYDVKM. The CDR3 sequence is CASSLFRVSNQPQHF. CDR3 nucleotide sequence: TGTGCCAGCAGTTTATTCAGGGTATCTAATCAGCCCCAGCATTTT.

The chain uses TRBV25-1 and TRBJ2-1; 7 bases align to TRBD2. From germline, CDR1 is MGHDK and CDR2 SYGVNS. The V and J ends lost 6 bases and 0 bases, in that order; junction bases with no gene match: 8. This CDR3 region has 16 residues. The CDR3 region is CASSGTSVYSYNEQFF. Here the CDR3 DNA reads TGTGCCAGCAGCGGTACTAGCGTATACTCCTACAATGAGCAGTTCTTC.

The V call is TRBV2, the J call TRBJ2-7; 9 nucleotides match TRBD2. CDR1 SNHLY and CDR2 FYNNEI come from the germline V gene. The CDR3 covers 17 residues. Trimming cost V 6 bases and J 2 bases; bases outside gene matches: 14. For the CDR3, the DNA is TGTGCCAGCAGGAGAGCTAGCGGGACTACCTTAACCTACGAGCAGTACTTC. Translating gives CASRRASGTTLTYEQYF. The complete variable domain, with remaining parts taken from reference TRBV2 and TRBJ2-7, reads EPEVTQTPSHQVTQMGQEVILRCVPISNHLYFYWYRQILGQKVEFLVSFYNNEISEKSEIFDDQFSVERPDGSNFTLKIRSTKLEDSAMYFCASRRASGTTLTYEQYFGPGTRLTVT.

V usage is TRBV6-5 and J usage is TRBJ1-3, with 7 bases identical to TRBD1. The trim removed 8 bases at V and 4 bases at J, leaving 8 bases unmatched. CDR1 MNHEY and CDR2 SVGAGI come from the germline V gene. The CDR3 is 14 amino acids. The CDR3 bases are TGTGCCAGCTATGACAGGGCGGTCGGAAACACCATATATTTT. Translating gives CASYDRAVGNTIYF.

V gene TRBV7-9 combines with J gene TRBJ2-5, with D perhaps matching TRBD2 (5 bases). CDR1 is SEHNR and CDR2 is FQNEAQ in the germline V gene (reference sequence). CDR3 length equals 13 residues. Between the trimmed V and J ends, which lost 5 bases and 5 bases, there was a span of 12 bases. Here the CDR3 reads CASSILGFETQYF. For the CDR3, the DNA is TGTGCCAGCAGCATACTAGGTTTTGAGACCCAGTACTTC.

The V and J genes are TRBV9 and TRBJ2-7; 7 bases line up with TRBD2. The CDR3 consists of 14 residues. Germline assignment: CDR1 SGDLS and CDR2 YYNGEE. The V gene end was trimmed by 2 bases and the J gene end by 3 bases; junction bases not matched to a gene: 5. CDR3 nucleotide sequence: TGTGCCAGCAGCGTTGGCGGGGGAGACTACGAGCAGTACTTC. Protein product: CASSVGGGDYEQYF.

This sequence joins TRBV5-1 and TRBJ2-7, with 7 bases identical to TRBD1. Germline V lookup: CDR1 SGHRS, CDR2 YFSETQ. The CDR3 is 15 residues long. V was clipped by 2 bases and J by 2 bases; unmatched bases: 7. This chain's CDR3 is CASSLSGTVAYEQYF. As DNA, the CDR3 is TGCGCCAGCAGCTTATCCGGGACAGTCGCCTACGAGCAGTACTTC. Full variable domain (rest looked up from reference TRBV5-1 and TRBJ2-7): KAGVTQTPRYLIKTRGQQVTLSCSPISGHRSVSWYQQTPGQGLQFLFEYFSETQRNKGNFPGRFSGRQFSNSRSEMNVSTLELGDSALYLCASSLSGTVAYEQYFGPGTRLTVT.

V is TRBV5-4 and J is TRBJ1-1, with D unclear. The germline gives CDR1 SGHNT, CDR2 YYREEE (reference sequence). V lost 1 base to trimming and J lost 0 bases, with 7 bases between them. The CDR3 spans 14 residues. CDR3 sequence (DNA): TGTGCCAGCAGCTTGAACAGTTTGAACACTGAAGCTTTCTTT. Its translation: CASSLNSLNTEAFF.

This clone was counted between two and nine times. V is TRBV5-5 and J is TRBJ1-1; 7 nucleotides match TRBD1. This CDR3 has 13 residues. CDR1 and CDR2 from the germline V gene are SGHKS and YYEKEE (reference sequence). After removal of 3 bases from V and 3 bases from J, the junction contained 2 bases not matched to a gene. The chain's CDR3 is CASSSGQDTEAFF. CDR3 DNA sequence: TGTGCCAGCAGCTCCGGACAGGACACTGAAGCTTTCTTT.

This clone is medium-sized by share. The J gene is TRBJ1-1, the V gene TRBV10-3; no clear D. Per the germline V gene, CDR1 is ENHRY and CDR2 is SYGVKD. The ends were cut back, 6 bases at V and 0 bases at J, with 14 bases in the middle. The CDR3 is 15 residues long. The CDR3 nucleotides are TGTGCCATCAGGGACCGGGAGGTACTGAACACTGAAGCTTTCTTT. This translates into CAIRDREVLNTEAFF.